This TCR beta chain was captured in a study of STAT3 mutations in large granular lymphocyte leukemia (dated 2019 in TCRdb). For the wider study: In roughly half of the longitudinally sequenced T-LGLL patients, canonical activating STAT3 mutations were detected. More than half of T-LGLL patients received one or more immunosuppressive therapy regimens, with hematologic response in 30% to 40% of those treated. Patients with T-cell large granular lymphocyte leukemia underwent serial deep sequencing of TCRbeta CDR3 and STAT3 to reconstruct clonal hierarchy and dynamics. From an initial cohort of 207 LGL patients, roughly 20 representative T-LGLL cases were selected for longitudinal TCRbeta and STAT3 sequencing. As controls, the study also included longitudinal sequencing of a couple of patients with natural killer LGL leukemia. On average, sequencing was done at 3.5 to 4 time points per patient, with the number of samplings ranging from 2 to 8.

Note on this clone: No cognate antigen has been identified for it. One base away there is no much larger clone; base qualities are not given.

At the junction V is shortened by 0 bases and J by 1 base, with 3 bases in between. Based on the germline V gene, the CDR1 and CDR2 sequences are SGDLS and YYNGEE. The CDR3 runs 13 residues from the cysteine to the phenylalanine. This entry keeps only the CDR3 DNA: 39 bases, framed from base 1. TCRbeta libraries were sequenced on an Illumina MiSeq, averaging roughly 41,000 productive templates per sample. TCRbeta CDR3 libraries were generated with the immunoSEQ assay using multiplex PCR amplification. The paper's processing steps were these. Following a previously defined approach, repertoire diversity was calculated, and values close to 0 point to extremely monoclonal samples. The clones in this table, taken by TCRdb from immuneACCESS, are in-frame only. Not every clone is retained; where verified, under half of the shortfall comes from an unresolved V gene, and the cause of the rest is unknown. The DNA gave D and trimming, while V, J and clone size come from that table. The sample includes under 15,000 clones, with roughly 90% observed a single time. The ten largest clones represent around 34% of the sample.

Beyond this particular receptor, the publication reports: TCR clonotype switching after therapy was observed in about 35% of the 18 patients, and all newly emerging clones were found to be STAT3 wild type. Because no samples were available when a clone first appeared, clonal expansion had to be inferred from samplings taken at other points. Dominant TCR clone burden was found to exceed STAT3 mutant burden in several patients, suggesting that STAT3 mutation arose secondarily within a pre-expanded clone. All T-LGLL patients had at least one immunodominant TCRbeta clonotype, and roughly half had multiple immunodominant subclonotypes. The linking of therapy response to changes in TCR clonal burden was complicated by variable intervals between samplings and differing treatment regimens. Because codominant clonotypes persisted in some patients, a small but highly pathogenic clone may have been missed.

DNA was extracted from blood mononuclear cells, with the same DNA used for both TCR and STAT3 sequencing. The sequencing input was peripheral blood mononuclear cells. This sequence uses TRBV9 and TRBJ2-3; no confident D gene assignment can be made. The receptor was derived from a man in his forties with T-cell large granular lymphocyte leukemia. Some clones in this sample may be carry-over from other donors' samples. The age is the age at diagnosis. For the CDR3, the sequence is CASSVVGTDTQYF. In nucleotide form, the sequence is TGTGCCAGCAGCGTAGTCGGCACAGATACGCAGTATTTT.